The 10 T cell receptor beta chains below all came from one sample that was sequenced in a study of shared clonotypes between healthy human individuals. Positive CCR7 selection of CD45RO-negative cells yielded the naive CD8 cells, and terminally differentiated effector memory CD45RA+ cells were excluded. Sequencing used immunoSEQ multiplex PCR; TCRdb keeps in-frame clones, though not all of them. The sample shows some 2 million clones, about 95% of them seen only once. The sequenced sample consisted of naive CD8+ T cells sorted from blood. These receptors came from a man aged 18 to 29 in good health.

The chain recombines TRBV5-4 with TRBJ2-4; 8 nucleotides agree with TRBD1. Germline CDR1 is SGHNT and CDR2 is YYREEE (reference sequence). J gave up 6 bases and V 4 bases, and 6 bases lay outside the gene matches. This CDR3 has 14 residues. CDR3 bases: TGTGCCAGCAGCCCGACAGGGGTAGGAAACATTCAGTACTTC. This gives the protein CASSPTGVGNIQYF.

The chain recombines TRBV19 with TRBJ2-1; 8 bases agree with TRBD2. CDR3 length: 15 amino acids. The germline V gene encodes CDR1 LNHDA and CDR2 SQIVND (reference sequence). With V trimmed by 3 bases and J by 6 bases, 7 bases remained unmatched. The CDR3 sequence is CASSILSGRGNEQFF. In DNA form, the CDR3 reads TGTGCCAGTAGTATTCTAAGCGGGAGAGGCAATGAGCAGTTCTTC.

V and J are TRBV9 and TRBJ1-2; 11 bases are a match to TRBD1. Losses at the gene ends were 3 bases for V and 4 bases for J; bases not matched to a gene: 5. CDR1 SGDLS and CDR2 YYNGEE come from the germline V gene. This CDR3 is built from 15 residues. Written as DNA, the CDR3 is TGTGCCAGCAGCGGATGGACAGGGGGCGTCTATGGCTACACCTTC. Its protein product is CASSGWTGGVYGYTF.

This clone has a single count. This chain uses TRBV5-1 with TRBJ2-2; TRBD2 matches 9 bases. This CDR3 comprises 14 residues. Per germline, CDR1 SGHRS and CDR2 YFSETQ. The junction had 1 base not matched to a gene; V was cut back by 2 bases and J by 5 bases. For the CDR3, the DNA is TGCGCCAGCAGCTTCCTAGCGGGGACCGGGGAGCTGTTTTTT. This codes for CASSFLAGTGELFF.

The chain links TRBV27 to TRBJ2-7; 7 nucleotides match TRBD1. J gave up 2 bases and V 2 bases, and 12 bases lay outside the gene matches. CDR1 MNHEY and CDR2 SMNVEV come from the germline V gene (reference sequence). CDR3 length equals 17 residues. The CDR3 reads CASSLRLGAGGPYEQYF. The CDR3 region has the DNA TGTGCCAGCAGTTTAAGGCTCGGGGCAGGGGGTCCCTACGAGCAGTACTTC.

The chain combines TRBV30 with TRBJ2-7, with D tentatively TRBD1 (6 bases). V lost 1 base and J 2 bases, leaving 9 bases between the germline ends. The CDR3 runs to 13 residues. Looked up from germline, CDR1 is GTSNPN and CDR2 is SVGIG (reference sequence). CDR3 bases: TGTGCCTGGAGTGGAAGGACAGCCTACGAGCAGTACTTC. Protein: CAWSGRTAYEQYF.

The CDR3 sequence: CASSQDWSGIWTEAFF. CDR3 nucleotides: TGCGCCAGCAGCCAAGATTGGTCGGGTATATGGACTGAAGCTTTCTTT. The J gene is TRBJ1-1, the V gene TRBV4-1; no clear D gene. V shed 0 bases and J shed 5 bases, with 16 bases lying between them. The CDR3 length is 16 residues. Germline CDR1 and CDR2: MGHRA and YSYEKL.

The V gene is TRBV27, the J gene TRBJ2-7, with 8 bases fitting TRBD2. CDR1 MNHEY and CDR2 SMNVEV come from the germline V gene (reference sequence). V dropped 6 bases and J dropped 1; count of bases not matched to a gene: 8. CDR3 length: 15 amino acids. DNA of the CDR3: TGTGCCAGCAGCGAACTAGCGGCACCTTCCTACGAGCAGTACTTC. Protein sequence: CASSELAAPSYEQYF.

This chain joins TRBV7-9 and TRBJ2-2; no reliable D call. Trimming removed 2 bases from V and 10 bases from J, with 11 bases in between. This CDR3 comprises 13 residues. Per the germline V gene, CDR1 is SEHNR and CDR2 is FQNEAQ (reference sequence). The CDR3 region is CASSLSALPELFF. The CDR3 bases are TGTGCCAGCAGCTTATCAGCTCTGCCGGAGCTGTTTTTT.

The gene calls are TRBV4-1 and TRBJ2-1; D might be TRBD1 or TRBD2, each matching 7 bases. The CDR3 sequence is 16 residues long. V lost 2 bases and J lost 6, with 17 bases in between. The germline CDR1 and CDR2 sequences are MGHRA and YSYEKL. Here the CDR3 DNA reads TGCGCCAGCAGCCAAATCGGGGGGACAGCGAGCAATGAGCAGTTCTTC. Protein sequence: CASSQIGGTASNEQFF.